The 16 T cell receptor beta chains below all came from one sample that was sequenced in a study of identical twins. TCRdb re-called the 5' RACE reads with MiXCR, one entry per CDR3 protein. The table shows 700,000 to 950,000 distinct CDR3 sequences, with 9% to 15% occurring only once. These data also featured in a second study, about yellow fever vaccine responses in identical twins.

The sequenced sample was PBMCs. The receptors were gathered from a woman younger than 30 in good health.

V usage is TRBV27 and J usage is TRBJ2-1, with TRBD2 matching over 9 bases. CDR3 size: 15 residues. Germline-derived CDR1 and CDR2 are MNHEY and SMNVEV (reference sequence). Trimming at V came to 8 bases and at J to 5 bases, leaving 10 bases not matched to a gene. The chain's CDR3 is CASYELAGGNNEQFF. CDR3 nucleotide sequence: TGTGCCAGCTACGAGCTGGCGGGAGGGAACAATGAGCAGTTCTTC.

This clonotype was counted at least ten times. This sequence joins TRBV20-1 and TRBJ1-5; TRBD1 is a possible D gene (6 bases). Germline assignment: CDR1 DFQATT and CDR2 SNEGSKA (reference sequence). CDR3 length: 13 residues. V was cut by 4 bases and J by 3 bases, with 10 bases left in between. The CDR3 DNA sequence: TGCAGTGCTATAACAGGGCTCAATCAGCCCCAGCATTTT. Translating it yields CSAITGLNQPQHF.

This clonotype was seen at least ten times. The chain couples TRBV28 to TRBJ2-3; 9 positions agree with TRBD2. Losses at the gene ends were 6 bases for V and 1 base for J; bases not matched to a gene: 5. Per the germline V gene, CDR1 is MDHEN and CDR2 is SYDVKM. The length of the CDR3 is 15 residues. In nucleotides, the CDR3 is TGTGCCAGCAGAGCTAGCGGGGTGGGCACAGATACGCAGTATTTT. Protein sequence: CASRASGVGTDTQYF.

This clonotype was found many times. This chain uses TRBV10-2 with TRBJ1-5, with 7 bases lining up with TRBD1. Trimming removed 6 bases from V and 3 bases from J; junction bases left unmatched: 2. CDR3 length equals 13 residues. Per germline, CDR1 WSHSY and CDR2 SAAADI. CDR3 loop: CASRGQANQPQHF. Written as DNA, the CDR3 is TGCGCCAGCAGAGGACAGGCCAATCAGCCCCAGCATTTT.

V gene TRBV25-1 combines with J gene TRBJ2-1; possible D gene TRBD1, 6 bases. Germline V gene lookup returns CDR1 MGHDK and CDR2 SYGVNS. CDR3 length: 16 amino acids. V was cut by 3 bases and J by 3 bases, with 15 bases left in between. This CDR3 is CASSEFGQGFYNEQFF. CDR3 DNA: TGTGCCAGCAGTGAGTTTGGCCAGGGGTTCTACAATGAGCAGTTCTTC. The full variable domain, completed using reference TRBV25-1 and TRBJ2-1, is EADIYQTPRYLVIGTGKKITLECSQTMGHDKMYWYQQDPGMELHLIHYSYGVNSTEKGDLSSESTVSRIRTEHFPLTLESARPSHTSQYLCASSEFGQGFYNEQFFGPGTRLTVL.

The sample holds a few counts of this clonotype. The rearrangement uses TRBV20-1 and TRBJ2-3, with 11 bases lining up with TRBD2. V was clipped by 6 bases and J by 1 base; unmatched bases: 15. Germline V gene sequence: CDR1 DFQATT, CDR2 SNEGSKA (reference sequence). The CDR3 runs 18 residues. Here the CDR3 reads CSADAVLAGEKGTDTQYF. CDR3 sequence (DNA): TGCAGTGCCGATGCGGTACTAGCGGGGGAGAAAGGCACAGATACGCAGTATTTT.

This clonotype came up many times. This rearrangement joins TRBV9 to TRBJ2-3; D call uncertain. V gave up 4 bases and J gave up 2 bases, with 17 bases separating them. The CDR3 sequence is 16 residues long. CDR1 SGDLS and CDR2 YYNGEE come from the germline V gene. This CDR3 reads CASSQWGSPPTDTQYF. CDR3 DNA sequence: TGTGCCAGCAGCCAGTGGGGTAGTCCACCCACAGATACGCAGTATTTT.

This clonotype showed up just a few times. The chain joins TRBV2 to TRBJ2-1; 8 bases line up with TRBD2. CDR1 SNHLY and CDR2 FYNNEI come from the germline V gene. J gave up 8 bases and V 3 bases, and 9 bases lay outside the gene matches. This CDR3 contains 15 residues. The CDR3: CASSEKRGNLYEQFF. As DNA, the CDR3 is TGTGCCAGCAGTGAGAAGCGGGGGAATTTATATGAGCAGTTCTTC.

The chain links TRBV14 to TRBJ2-1; D might be TRBD1 or TRBD2, each matching 5 bases. This CDR3 has 15 residues. Trimming removed 0 bases at V and 2 bases at J, with 8 bases between. Germline values: CDR1 SGHDN, CDR2 FVKESK. The CDR3: CASSQEADTYNEQFF. The CDR3 bases are TGTGCCAGCAGCCAAGAAGCGGACACCTACAATGAGCAGTTCTTC.

This clonotype was seen a handful of times. The chain couples TRBV29-1 to TRBJ1-1; 9 bases match TRBD1. Germline lookup yields CDR1 SQVTM and CDR2 ANQGSEA. J was trimmed by 1 base and V by 3 bases; bases with no gene match: 3. The CDR3 length is 14 residues. The CDR3 here is CSVETGGGNTEAFF. CDR3 bases: TGCAGCGTTGAGACAGGGGGAGGGAACACTGAAGCTTTCTTT.

The chain uses TRBV7-2 and TRBJ2-3, with 8 positions matching TRBD2. The junction had 7 bases not matched to a gene; V was cut back by 7 bases and J by 1 base. The germline V gene has CDR1 SGHTA and CDR2 FQGNSA. The CDR3 contains 15 residues. DNA of the CDR3: TGTGCCAGCAACAGCGGGAGTATCCGCACAGATACGCAGTATTTT. Translating it yields CASNSGSIRTDTQYF.

This clonotype appeared a few times. The CDR3 DNA reads TGTGCCATTAAAGGACAGGGGGCAGGAGAGACCCAGTACTTC. Its translation is CAIKGQGAGETQYF. The chain employs TRBV10-3 and TRBJ2-5, with 11 positions matching TRBD1. Germline V lookup: CDR1 ENHRY, CDR2 SYGVKD. CDR3 size: 14 residues. The ends lost 9 bases at V and 4 bases at J; junction bases unmatched: 7.

The chain employs TRBV10-3 and TRBJ2-7, with a possible D match to TRBD1 (5 bases). V lost 0 bases and J 3 bases, leaving 9 bases between the germline ends. CDR3 length: 14 amino acids. Germline CDR1 is ENHRY and CDR2 is SYGVKD. The CDR3 sequence is CAISESGASYEQYF. CDR3 coding DNA: TGTGCCATCAGTGAGTCTGGGGCTAGCTACGAGCAGTACTTC.

V and J are TRBV5-5 and TRBJ2-5, with TRBD2 identical over 11 bases. V gave up 0 bases and J gave up 5 bases; unmatched junction bases: 9. From germline, CDR1 is SGHKS and CDR2 YYEKEE (reference sequence). This CDR3 region has 17 residues. The CDR3 spells CASSLGLAGMGRETQYF. CDR3 coding DNA: TGTGCCAGCAGCTTGGGACTAGCGGGAATGGGTAGGGAGACCCAGTACTTC.

There are a few counts of this clonotype. The rearrangement joins TRBV7-2 to TRBJ2-1; possible D gene TRBD2, 6 bases. Germline loops: CDR1 SGHTA, CDR2 FQGNSA. V was trimmed by 5 bases and J by 4 bases, leaving 12 bases between them. This CDR3 is 14 amino acids long. CDR3: CASSPNGGYNEQFF. For the CDR3, the DNA is TGTGCCAGCAGCCCCAACGGAGGGTACAATGAGCAGTTCTTC.

The rearrangement uses TRBV2 and TRBJ2-7, with a possible D match to TRBD2 (6 bases). With 8 bases removed from V and 5 bases from J, the gap between germline ends came to 13 bases. CDR1 and CDR2 from the germline V gene are SNHLY and FYNNEI. CDR3 size: 12 residues. The CDR3 loop reads CASELGGDEQYV. CDR3 nucleotides: TGTGCCAGCGAGCTCGGAGGGGACGAGCAGTACGTC.